This is a list of T cell receptor beta chains from one sample in a study of cytomegalovirus exposure and HLA in healthy donors. The repertoire was sequenced with immunoSEQ multiplex PCR; TCRdb's copy has only in-frame clones and lacks some. Found here are approximately 190,000 clones, around 81% of them singletons; the top ten hold around 1.9%. Input material: PBMCs. The receptors stem from a woman aged 18-35 years in good health and CMV-seropositive. The CDR3 runs from the conserved cysteine through the conserved F or W. The order of the fields is J gene, V gene, D gene, clone size, CDR3 length, CDR3 DNA, CDR3 protein. D genes are given only for firm matches. Not all rows give a size; the values are once, few, many and, for expanded clones, a class.

j_gene: TRBJ1-2
v_gene: TRBV28
d_gene: NA
abundance: once
len: 15
CDR3nt: TGTGCCAGCAGTTCATCAGGAACAGGGCTCAATGGCTACACCTTC
CDR3aa: CASSSSGTGLNGYTF

j_gene: TRBJ2-1
v_gene: TRBV7-9
d_gene: NA
abundance: NA
len: 16
CDR3nt: TGTGCCAGCAGCTTAGTCGTCCGGGGCTCCTACAATGAGCAGTTCTTC
CDR3aa: CASSLVVRGSYNEQFF

j_gene: TRBJ1-2
v_gene: TRBV27
d_gene: TRBD1
abundance: NA
len: 15
CDR3nt: TGTGCCAGCAGTTCTCTCGGGACAGGGACTTATGGCTACACCTTC
CDR3aa: CASSSLGTGTYGYTF

j_gene: TRBJ2-3
v_gene: TRBV5-6
d_gene: NA
abundance: NA
len: 16
CDR3nt: TGTGCCAGCAGCCCCACGGACTCTCGGGGCACAGATACGCAGTATTTT
CDR3aa: CASSPTDSRGTDTQYF

j_gene: TRBJ2-5
v_gene: TRBV7-2
d_gene: TRBD2
abundance: NA
len: 17
CDR3nt: TGTGCCAGCAGCTTGGGGTTGCTAGCGGGGGGCCAAGAGACCCAGTACTTC
CDR3aa: CASSLGLLAGGQETQYF

j_gene: TRBJ2-4
v_gene: TRBV6-5
d_gene: TRBD1
abundance: NA
len: 15
CDR3nt: TGTGCCAGCACCCGGACAGGGGTGGACAAAAACATTCAGTACTTC
CDR3aa: CASTRTGVDKNIQYF

j_gene: TRBJ1-1
v_gene: TRBV5-1
d_gene: NA
abundance: NA
len: 16
CDR3nt: TGCGCCAGCAGCTTGTTTGGTGCAGGGTCGGAAACTGAAGCTTTCTTT
CDR3aa: CASSLFGAGSETEAFF

j_gene: TRBJ1-4
v_gene: TRBV2
d_gene: TRBD1
abundance: NA
len: 14
CDR3nt: TGTGCCAGCAGTGAGACAGGGGCCGCTTTGAAACTGTTTTTT
CDR3aa: CASSETGAALKLFF

j_gene: TRBJ1-5
v_gene: TRBV10-1
d_gene: NA
abundance: once
len: 14
CDR3nt: TGCGCCAGCAGTGAGTCCAGGTGGGGCGGGCCCCAGCATTTT
CDR3aa: CASSESRWGGPQHF

j_gene: TRBJ1-4
v_gene: TRBV4-1
d_gene: TRBD1
abundance: few
len: 15
CDR3nt: TGCGCCAGCAGCCAAGATTCGGCAGGGGGCCAGGAACTGTTTTTT
CDR3aa: CASSQDSAGGQELFF

j_gene: TRBJ1-1
v_gene: TRBV14
d_gene: NA
abundance: NA
len: 14
CDR3nt: TGTGCCAGCAGCCGACTACAGGGTGGCACTGAAGCTTTCTTT
CDR3aa: CASSRLQGGTEAFF

j_gene: TRBJ2-1
v_gene: TRBV6-6
d_gene: TRBD2
abundance: NA
len: 14
CDR3nt: TGTGCCAGCAGCCCACGGGGGGATTACAATGAGCAGTTCTTC
CDR3aa: CASSPRGDYNEQFF

j_gene: TRBJ2-5
v_gene: TRBV7-2
d_gene: NA
abundance: once
len: 14
CDR3nt: TGTGCCAGCAGCTTATCCAGGGGCCAAGAGACCCAGTACTTC
CDR3aa: CASSLSRGQETQYF

j_gene: TRBJ1-1
v_gene: TRBV7-9
d_gene: TRBD1
abundance: NA
len: 18
CDR3nt: TGTTCCAGCAGCCTCCCACCAGGACAGGGGCGCGCTGGGGATGAAGCTTTCTTT
CDR3aa: CSSSLPPGQGRAGDEAFF

j_gene: TRBJ1-5
v_gene: TRBV28
d_gene: TRBD1
abundance: NA
len: 15
CDR3nt: TGTGCCAGCAGTTTAAGGGGACAGGGCAATCAGCCCCAGCATTTT
CDR3aa: CASSLRGQGNQPQHF

j_gene: TRBJ1-1
v_gene: TRBV27
d_gene: NA
abundance: NA
len: 13
CDR3nt: TGTGCCAGCACCGCAGGGGTCGACACTGAAGCTTTCTTT
CDR3aa: CASTAGVDTEAFF

j_gene: TRBJ2-6
v_gene: TRBV7-8
d_gene: NA
abundance: NA
len: 17
CDR3nt: TGTGCCAGCAGCTTACGGGAACGGGGGAATGGGGCCAACGTCCTGACTTTC
CDR3aa: CASSLRERGNGANVLTF

j_gene: TRBJ2-5
v_gene: TRBV6-1
d_gene: TRBD2
abundance: NA
len: 15
CDR3nt: TGTGCCAGCAGTAACCAGCGGGGGGGCCAAGAGACCCAGTACTTC
CDR3aa: CASSNQRGGQETQYF

j_gene: TRBJ2-3
v_gene: TRBV11-2
d_gene: NA
abundance: NA
len: 14
CDR3nt: TGTGCCAGCAGCTTAACCCAGGGCTCCGATACGCAGTATTTT
CDR3aa: CASSLTQGSDTQYF

j_gene: TRBJ1-3
v_gene: TRBV6-1
d_gene: NA
abundance: NA
len: 16
CDR3nt: TGTGCCAGCAGTGGGATGGCATTCACTACTGGAAACACCATATATTTT
CDR3aa: CASSGMAFTTGNTIYF

j_gene: TRBJ1-1
v_gene: TRBV5-1
d_gene: NA
abundance: once
len: 13
CDR3nt: TGCGCCAGCAGCTCCAAAGCCGACACTGAAGCTTTCTTT
CDR3aa: CASSSKADTEAFF

j_gene: TRBJ1-2
v_gene: TRBV19
d_gene: TRBD1
abundance: NA
len: 15
CDR3nt: TGTGCCAGTACCCATGACAGGGGGCGCAACTATGGCTACACCTTC
CDR3aa: CASTHDRGRNYGYTF

j_gene: TRBJ1-2
v_gene: TRBV6-5
d_gene: NA
abundance: NA
len: 12
CDR3nt: TGTGCCAGCAGTGAGACATCCTATGGCTACACCTTC
CDR3aa: CASSETSYGYTF

j_gene: TRBJ2-1
v_gene: TRBV7-8
d_gene: TRBD2
abundance: NA
len: 17
CDR3nt: TGTGCCAGCAGCCCAACCAGGCGTGCGGGGGGCTACAATGAGCAGTTCTTC
CDR3aa: CASSPTRRAGGYNEQFF